This TCR beta chain came from a study of siplizumab effects on memory and regulatory T cells (dated by TCRdb to the late 2010s). About the full investigation: The study examined how the anti-CD2 antibody siplizumab affects alloreactive T-cell subsets in allogeneic mixed lymphocyte reactions built from human PBMCs. Findings and caveats that apply to the study as a whole: For roughly 75-95% of proliferating CD4+ or CD8+ clones, no naive or memory phenotype could be assigned. Compared with memory T cells, unstimulated naive T cells appeared more diverse, and naive cells seemed to make a substantial contribution to the alloresponse. Siplizumab significantly lowered the cumulative frequency of alloreactive sequences that could be traced to unstimulated CD4+ memory T cells. In reactions with siplizumab, an average of approximately 69% of mappable alloreactive CD4+ clones were Treg-derived, compared with 26.9% in control reactions. Whether proliferating Tregs from siplizumab cultures actually had suppressive function was not functionally confirmed. Sequences below about 10^-5 frequency were poorly captured, so only a minor fraction of alloreactive clones could be mapped to unstimulated subsets.

A single count supports this clone. There is no known antigen for this receptor. Nothing much larger sits one base from this clone, and base qualities are not available. The V end gives up 0 bases and the J end 0 bases, leaving 3 bases in the junction not matched to a gene. From the cysteine through the phenylalanine, the CDR3 covers 16 amino acids. Only the CDR3 DNA stays, 48 bases, in frame from base 1. Taken from the germline V gene, the CDR1 and CDR2 loops are KGHSH and LQKENI. In a few donor pairs, further sequencing was done on unstimulated CD8+ naive, CD4+ memory, CD8+ TEMRA, CD4+ naive and CD8+ effector memory subsets. Sorted unstimulated T cells and proliferating T cells recovered from mixed lymphocyte reactions were subjected to TCRbeta CDR3 sequencing. Fresh whole blood from ten HLA-typed healthy donors was used as the source from which PBMCs were isolated. The library was generated by the immunoSEQ multiplex PCR assay. The deep sequencing platform assayed about 91,000 TCR templates per sample. Genomic DNA extracted from sorted T cells was used for TCRbeta CDR3 sequencing. Per the source publication's procedure: The R programming language was used for clonal analysis of TCRbeta CDR3 data. Alloreactive CD4+ and CD8+ clones were defined by comparing unstimulated samples with post-reaction CFSE-low samples. Regulatory or non-regulatory origin of alloreactive CD4+ clones was assigned by matching sequences to the sorted unstimulated Treg and non-Treg repertoires. TCRdb holds this immuneACCESS table with in-frame rearrangements only. Some clones are missing; in checked studies, unresolved V genes explain under half, and the rest has no known cause. The V and J calls and clone size come from that table; D and trimming were worked out from the DNA. The sample contains 50,000 or so clones, roughly 90% of them found a single time. The ten largest clonotypes hold 0.35% of the sample.

The clonotype was recovered from a human donor in good health. Sequenced material: naive CD8+ T cells sorted from blood. In the paper's terms, the cell subset or site label means: unstimulated naive T cells. The chain is assembled from TRBV18 and TRBJ2-7, with TRBD1 matching 9 junction bases. The base sequence is TGTGCCAGCTCACCACCTTGGACAGGGGCCTCCTACGAGCAGTACTTC. Translation gives CASSPPWTGASYEQYF.